This TCR beta chain derives from a study of CD8 T cells in ankylosing spondylitis. TCRdb reanalysed the 5' RACE reads using MiXCR and keeps one entry per CDR3 protein. The table includes around 130,000 distinct CDR3 sequences, 9.3% detected once. The sequenced material came from blood, either unsorted or a sorted T cell fraction (not recorded which). The clonotype comes from a male donor with ankylosing spondylitis or in good health (not recorded which).

This CDR3 reads CASSQLRAGAKETQYF. CDR3 DNA sequence: TGTGCCAGCAGCCAACTGCGGGCGGGGGCTAAAGAGACCCAGTACTTC. The chain employs TRBV3-1 and TRBJ2-5, with a possible D match to TRBD2 (7 bases). The CDR3 is 16 residues long. The V gene lost 2 bases and the J gene lost 3 bases, with 16 bases spanning the gap. Germline V gives CDR1 LGHDT, CDR2 YNNKEL (reference sequence).